Listed here is a single TCR beta chain. TCRdb's table, derived via immunoSEQ multiplex PCR, lists solely in-frame clones and lacks some. The repertoire includes 90,000 to 100,000 clones, approximately 85% of them detected once, and approximately 4.2% sits in the top ten. V dropped 6 bases and J dropped 5 bases, with 11 bases sitting between them. The CDR3 length is 12 residues. Germline assignment: CDR1 MDHEN and CDR2 SYDVKM. This sample was included in a study of OX40 agonist ivuxolimab in advanced cancers. The sample here was CD4+ or CD8+ T cells sorted from blood, taken in a trial of the OX40 agonist ivuxolimab. The rearrangement links TRBV28 to TRBJ2-7, with a tentative D call TRBD1 (5 bases). This TCR derives from an adult with an advanced solid tumor such as melanoma, head and neck, liver or kidney cancer. The CDR3 here is CASRSGSHEQYF. The CDR3 DNA reads as TGTGCCAGCAGATCAGGGTCCCACGAGCAGTACTTC. Supplemented by reference TRBV28 and TRBJ2-7, the full variable domain reads DVKVTQSSRYLVKRTGEKVFLECVQDMDHENMFWYRQDPGLGLRLIYFSYDVKMKEKGDIPEGYSVSREKKERFSLILESASTNQTSMYLCASRSGSHEQYFGPGTRLTVT.